This T cell receptor beta chain was captured by sequencing in a study of Ad26.COV2.S vaccination and SARS-CoV-2 variants. Study context: Donor allocation was to the COV1001 Ad26.COV2.S trial arm. The study gave Ad26.COV2.S intramuscularly, once or twice 56 days apart.

CDR3 length: 14 amino acids. V lost 1 base, J lost 0 bases, and 8 bases lay in between. Germline V gives CDR1 GTSNPN, CDR2 SVGIG (reference sequence). Indicated treatment: approximately 18 received Ad26.COV2.S at low or high dose, single or two shots; 5 received placebo; per-sample allocation not given. Collection of the samples took place on day 63 after the first injection of vaccine or placebo. An adult aged 18-55 years in Boston served as the donor. The method was immunoSEQ multiplex PCR; TCRdb's version includes in-frame clones alone and lacks a portion of them. This table holds roughly 380,000 clones, around 87% found once.

The sequence derives from a person aged 18-60 years who received the Ad26.COV2.S COVID-19 vaccine or a placebo. The chain is built from TRBV30 and TRBJ2-3, with D possibly matching TRBD1 (6 bases). Material: peripheral blood, obtained in a trial of Ad26.COV2.S vaccine versus placebo. The CDR3 bases are TGTGCCTGGAGTGGGACAGATAGCACAGATACGCAGTATTTT. This codes for CAWSGTDSTDTQYF.